The 7 T cell receptor beta chains below come from one sample, sequenced in a study of CD8 T cells in ankylosing spondylitis. Overall study findings and caveats: Apparently characteristic of ankylosing spondylitis blood was a TCR beta motif (under ten highly homologous variants).

One entry per CDR3 protein results from TCRdb running MiXCR on the 5' RACE reads. There are some 220,000 distinct CDR3 sequences in the sample; about 7.3% occur only once, and 11% to 15% lies in the top ten. The antigens of these receptors remain unknown. The sequencing input was blood, either unsorted or a sorted T cell fraction (not recorded which). The receptors were sampled from a male donor with ankylosing spondylitis.

This clonotype was seen ten or more times. The V and J genes are TRBV7-6 and TRBJ2-7; 9 bases match TRBD2. The trim removed 5 bases at V and 2 bases at J, leaving 4 bases unmatched. The CDR3 runs to 14 residues. Germline V gene lookup returns CDR1 SGHVS and CDR2 FNYEAQ. The CDR3 DNA is TGTGCCAGCAGCCGTCTAGCGGGGCCCTACGAGCAGTACTTC. Its translation is CASSRLAGPYEQYF.

The table lists this clonotype with many counts. V and J are TRBV27 and TRBJ1-2; 10 nucleotides agree with TRBD1. This CDR3 region has 14 residues. Germline V CDR1 and CDR2: MNHEY, SMNVEV (reference sequence). V trimming: 7 bases; J trimming: 4 bases; junction bases outside the gene matches: 6. CDR3: CASNPTGGLYGYTF. Written as DNA, the CDR3 is TGTGCCAGCAACCCGACAGGGGGCCTCTATGGCTACACCTTC.

This clonotype appeared a few times. The chain uses TRBV7-6 and TRBJ2-7; tentatively, D is TRBD2 (6 bases). CDR3 size: 15 residues. The germline V gene has CDR1 SGHVS and CDR2 FNYEAQ. Trimming left V 1 base short and J 3 bases short, with 13 bases between. The CDR3 loop is CASSLGSGGIYEQYF. CDR3 DNA: TGTGCCAGCAGCTTAGGATCGGGCGGGATCTACGAGCAGTACTTC.

This clonotype has a count of ten or more. The chain combines TRBV7-2 with TRBJ1-1; D ambiguous. Trimming took off 2 bases at V and 1 base at J, with 8 bases between the two ends. CDR3 length: 14 amino acids. Per germline, CDR1 SGHTA and CDR2 FQGNSA. The CDR3 here is CASSLIPGNTEAFF. CDR3 sequence (DNA): TGTGCCAGCAGCTTAATTCCGGGGAACACTGAAGCTTTCTTT.

This clonotype was seen more than once but under ten times. The J gene is TRBJ2-5, the V gene TRBV12-5, with D possibly being TRBD1 or TRBD2 (5 bases each). Trimming took 6 bases from V and 7 from J, leaving 15 bases between them. CDR3 length: 13 amino acids. Germline CDR1 is LGHNT and CDR2 is FRNRAP. The CDR3 loop reads CASGPMTGGTQYF. The DNA for the CDR3 is TGTGCTAGTGGCCCTATGACTGGGGGGACCCAGTACTTC. Full variable domain (missing parts from reference TRBV12-5 and TRBJ2-5): DARVTQTPRHKVTEMGQEVTMRCQPILGHNTVFWYRQTMMQGLELLAYFRNRAPLDDSGMPKDRFSAEMPDATLATLKIQPSEPRDSAVYFCASGPMTGGTQYFGPGTRLLVL.

Many counts were recorded for this clonotype. V usage is TRBV7-9 and J usage is TRBJ2-7; 10 bases fit TRBD1. Trimming removed 1 base from V and 5 bases from J; junction bases left unmatched: 2. The germline CDR1 and CDR2 sequences are SEHNR and FQNEAQ (reference sequence). CDR3 length: 14 residues. The CDR3 here is CASSLGQGADEQYF. CDR3 nucleotide sequence: TGTGCCAGCAGCTTAGGACAGGGGGCTGACGAGCAGTACTTC.

There are many counts of this clonotype. The rearrangement joins TRBV12-3 or TRBV12-4 to TRBJ2-3, with 9 bases aligning to TRBD1. This CDR3 comprises 14 residues. V shed 3 bases, J shed 4 bases, and the junction held 2 bases outside the gene matches. The CDR3 coding sequence is TGTGCCAGCAGTTTGGGACAGGGTCCAGATACGCAGTATTTT. Amino acid sequence: CASSLGQGPDTQYF.